A single TCR beta chain is shown here with its context. Antigen: not known. The CDR3 spans 18 residues. The data originate from a study of CXCR3-negative and CXCR3-positive naive CD8 T cells. Study conclusions and caveats: Similar TRBV-TRBJ usage characterized naive CXCR3-negative and CXCR3-positive cells; memory cells differed. More hydrophobic TRB CDR3s were found in CXCR3-positive naive cells than in CXCR3-negative naive cells. Whereas both naive subsets had comparably high diversity, memory CD8+ cells had much lower diversity.

With UMI labels, 5' RACE was used to prepare the TRB cDNA libraries. No DNA is given; TCRdb re-called the 5' RACE reads and lists each CDR3 protein once. Here the sample table reports under 85,000 distinct CDR3 sequences. Sequenced sample: naive CXCR3- CD8+ T cells from blood. Subset indicated: CD45RO-CCR7+CD27+CD95- naive CD8+ T cells lacking CXCR3 (TNR3-). The receptor was derived from a human donor in good health. Some clones in this sample may be carry-over from other donors' samples. The genes are TRBV21-1 and TRBJ2-2; checking the TCRdb D call of TRBD2 is not possible without DNA. TRBV21-1 is a recognized pseudogene. The CDR3 here is CASIHPIPWEVSTGELFF.